One and the same sample provided the 24 T cell receptor beta chains below, sequenced in a study of T-cell memory formation after mild COVID-19. TCRdb recomputed calls from the 5' RACE reads with MiXCR, one row per CDR3 protein. Seen here are around 300,000 distinct CDR3 sequences, roughly 13% observed once, and the top ten hold about a fifth. Sequencing input: PBMCs or a T cell subset sorted from them (not recorded which). The receptor source for this set is a young man who had mild COVID-19 (a few samples of this study predate the infection). Cell type and time point are not known.

The rearrangement joins TRBV6-5 to TRBJ2-1; D uncertain. The CDR3 has 13 amino acids. The germline CDR1 and CDR2 sequences are MNHEY and SVGAGI. The ends were cut back, 4 bases at V and 4 bases at J, with 8 bases in the middle. The CDR3 sequence: CASSSPGYNEQFF. In nucleotides, the CDR3 is TGTGCCAGCAGTTCCCCCGGATACAATGAGCAGTTCTTC.

The rearrangement links TRBV9 to TRBJ2-5; 8 bases line up with TRBD2. From germline, CDR1 is SGDLS and CDR2 YYNGEE. The CDR3 runs 15 residues. The junction had 5 bases not matched to a gene; V was cut back by 2 bases and J by 2 bases. The CDR3 DNA follows: TGTGCCAGCAGCGTTGTAGCGGGGAGGCAAGAGACCCAGTACTTC. Residues: CASSVVAGRQETQYF.

V and J are TRBV15 and TRBJ2-7; D possibly corresponds to TRBD1 (6 bases). The CDR3 covers 19 residues. Trimming removed 0 bases at V and 0 bases at J, with 21 bases between. CDR1 LNHNV and CDR2 YYDKDF come from the germline V gene (reference sequence). CDR3 nucleotides: TGTGCCACCAGCAGAGATTCGTGGGGCGGACAGACCCTCTCCTACGAGCAGTACGTC. Translated, it gives CATSRDSWGGQTLSYEQYV.

The V call is TRBV5-4, the J call TRBJ2-2, with 13 bases aligning to TRBD2. From germline, CDR1 is SGHNT and CDR2 YYREEE (reference sequence). The V gene end was trimmed by 4 bases and the J gene end by 3 bases; junction bases not matched to a gene: 3. The CDR3 spans 16 residues. CDR3 region: CASSLGLAGYTGELFF. CDR3 sequence (DNA): TGTGCCAGCAGCCTGGGACTAGCGGGGTACACCGGGGAGCTGTTTTTT.

CDR3 sequence reads: CASSIILGDGYTF. For the CDR3, the DNA is TGTGCCAGTAGTATCATCCTGGGAGATGGCTACACCTTC. This rearrangement joins TRBV19 to TRBJ1-2; D unresolved. In germline, CDR1 is LNHDA, CDR2 SQIVND (reference sequence). The V end was cut by 3 bases, the J end by 6 bases, with 11 bases between. This CDR3 has 13 residues. Full variable domain (missing parts from reference TRBV19 and TRBJ1-2): DGGITQSPKYLFRKEGQNVTLSCEQNLNHDAMYWYRQDPGQGLRLIYYSQIVNDFQKGDIAEGYSVSREKKESFPLTVTSAQKNPTAFYLCASSIILGDGYTFGSGTRLTVV.

The CDR3 reads CSVAAPTIGANVLTF. The CDR3 DNA reads TGCAGCGTTGCAGCTCCAACCATTGGGGCCAACGTCCTGACTTTC. This chain connects TRBV29-1 to TRBJ2-6; no reliable D call. The CDR3 has 15 amino acids. The germline gives CDR1 SQVTM, CDR2 ANQGSEA. V was pared by 4 bases and J by 3 bases, with 13 bases between. Together with reference TRBV29-1 and TRBJ2-6, the CDR3 gives the full variable domain: SAVISQKPSRDICQRGTSLTIQCQVDSQVTMMFWYRQQPGQSLTLIATANQGSEATYESGFVIDKFPISRPNLTFSTLTVSNMSPEDSSIYLCSVAAPTIGANVLTFGAGSRLTVL.

This clonotype is a singleton in its sample. The chain employs TRBV7-3 and TRBJ2-7; no reliable D call. This CDR3 comprises 13 residues. V shed 4 bases and J shed 5 bases, with 12 bases lying between them. The germline CDR1 and CDR2 sequences are SGHTA and FQGTGA. The CDR3: CASSSYRADEQYF. The CDR3 bases are TGTGCCAGCAGCTCCTATCGGGCCGACGAGCAGTACTTC. The variable domain in full, with the rest retrieved from reference TRBV7-3 and TRBJ2-7, is GAGVSQTPSNKVTEKGKYVELRCDPISGHTALYWYRQSLGQGPEFLIYFQGTGAADDSGLPNDRFFAVRPEGSVSTLKIQRTERGDSAVYLCASSSYRADEQYFGPGTRLTVT.

This clonotype has only a few counts. This chain links TRBV4-3 with TRBJ2-1; D is unresolved. The CDR3 runs 14 residues. Trimming pared 0 bases from V and 6 bases from J, leaving 9 bases between. Germline loops: CDR1 LGHNA, CDR2 YSLEER. Here the CDR3 DNA reads TGCGCCAGCAGCCAAGATCGCTGGCTCAATGAGCAGTTCTTC. It translates to CASSQDRWLNEQFF.

This clonotype was found a few times. Sequence at one end of the junction differs from germline and may be a read error. This chain joins TRBV6-2 or TRBV6-3 and TRBJ2-7; TRBD2 might be the D (6 bases). Germline V gene sequence: CDR1 MNHEY, CDR2 SVGEGT. The CDR3 runs to 11 residues. CDR3 coding DNA: TGTGCCAGCAGTTACCCGTCGGGAGCACACTTC. Translated, it gives CASSYPSGAHF.

This clonotype was recorded many times. This chain joins TRBV5-4 and TRBJ2-5; 9 positions agree with TRBD2. In germline, CDR1 is SGHNT, CDR2 YYREEE (reference sequence). Germline trimming cut 4 bases from V and 2 bases from J; bases unmatched to any gene: 6. This CDR3 spans 15 amino acids. CDR3 sequence reads: CASSVVLAGQETQYF. For the CDR3, the DNA is TGTGCCAGCAGCGTTGTCCTAGCGGGACAAGAGACCCAGTACTTC.

CDR3 sequence (DNA): TGTGCCACCAGCAGAGAAGGGAAGTGGGGCTATGGCTACACCTTC. It yields the protein CATSREGKWGYGYTF. The J gene is TRBJ1-2, the V gene TRBV15, with D unclear. Looked up from germline, CDR1 is LNHNV and CDR2 is YYDKDF (reference sequence). The CDR3 length is 15 residues. Trimming removed 0 bases at V and 4 bases at J, with 12 bases between.

This clonotype was detected many times. This rearrangement joins TRBV6-2 or TRBV6-3 to TRBJ2-7; the D is unclear. Per germline, CDR1 MNHEY and CDR2 SVGEGT. This CDR3 has 14 amino acids. V dropped 2 bases and J dropped 2 bases, with 10 bases sitting between them. The CDR3 DNA follows: TGTGCCAGCAGTTACGATACCACTACCTACGAGCAGTACGTC. It is translated as CASSYDTTTYEQYV.

This clonotype was seen at least ten times. The chain carries TRBV2 and TRBJ2-4; D is possibly TRBD2 (5 bases). Trimming stripped 2 bases from V and 3 bases from J, with 8 bases between. This CDR3 spans 14 amino acids. Germline loops: CDR1 SNHLY, CDR2 FYNNEI. CDR3 loop: CASSELEVKNIQYF. CDR3 in DNA: TGTGCCAGCAGTGAATTGGAGGTCAAAAACATTCAGTACTTC.

V is TRBV7-9 and J is TRBJ1-4; D remains unclear. Germline CDR1 reads SEHNR; CDR2 reads FQNEAQ (reference sequence). The ends were cut back, 1 base at V and 0 bases at J, with 9 bases in the middle. This CDR3 spans 16 amino acids. CDR3 coding DNA: TGTGCCAGCAGCTTAGGTGACCTAGCAACTAATGAAAAACTGTTTTTT. This encodes CASSLGDLATNEKLFF. Supplemented by reference TRBV7-9 and TRBJ1-4, the full variable domain reads DTGVSQNPRHKITKRGQNVTFRCDPISEHNRLYWYRQTLGQGPEFLTYFQNEAQLEKSRLLSDRFSAERPKGSFSTLEIQRTEQGDSAMYLCASSLGDLATNEKLFFGSGTQLSVL.

The rearrangement links TRBV4-1 to TRBJ1-2; 7 nucleotides line up with TRBD1. The CDR3 totals 15 residues. V shed 2 bases, J shed 7 bases, and the junction held 10 bases outside the gene matches. Germline values: CDR1 MGHRA, CDR2 YSYEKL. The CDR3 sequence: CASSQTGQTQRGYTF. The CDR3 region has the DNA TGCGCCAGCAGCCAAACGGGACAGACCCAACGTGGCTACACCTTC.

V usage is TRBV7-2 and J usage is TRBJ1-2; D gene unclear. V lost 7 bases and J 1 base, leaving 10 bases between the germline ends. Looked up from germline, CDR1 is SGHTA and CDR2 is FQGNSA. The CDR3 totals 13 residues. The CDR3 DNA reads as TGTGCCAGCACCCGAGGGAGTAACTATGGCTACACCTTC. It is translated as CASTRGSNYGYTF.

This clonotype was seen more than once but under ten times. The chain joins TRBV29-1 to TRBJ2-3, with D unclear. CDR3 length: 13 residues. In germline, CDR1 is SQVTM, CDR2 ANQGSEA. V lost 7 bases and J 1 base, leaving 12 bases between the germline ends. CDR3 amino acids: CSARPTGTDTQYF. CDR3 DNA sequence: TGCAGCGCCCGACCCACAGGCACAGATACGCAGTATTTT.

This clonotype was observed a handful of times. This sequence joins TRBV18 and TRBJ2-3; TRBD1 or TRBD2 may be the D gene (5 bases each). The germline CDR1 and CDR2 sequences are KGHSH and LQKENI. This CDR3 is built from 14 residues. V was pared by 4 bases and J by 2 bases, with 10 bases between. The CDR3 bases are TGTGCCAGCTCACGGGGGAGCCTCACAGATACGCAGTATTTT. Translated, it gives CASSRGSLTDTQYF.

A few counts support this clonotype. This sequence joins TRBV6-5 and TRBJ2-1; perhaps TRBD1 as D (6 bases). Trimming took 5 bases from V and 7 from J, leaving 18 bases between them. There are 15 residues in the CDR3. CDR1 and CDR2 (germline): MNHEY, SVGAGI. As DNA, the CDR3 is TGTGCCAGCAGTCCGCTACAGGGAACGGGTAATGAGCAGTTCTTC. Its protein product is CASSPLQGTGNEQFF.

The genes are TRBV5-1 and TRBJ2-2; the D is unclear. The V and J ends lost 4 bases and 4 bases respectively, with 11 bases between them. The CDR3 contains 14 residues. Germline assignment: CDR1 SGHRS and CDR2 YFSETQ. DNA for the CDR3: TGCGCCAGCAGCCTCCCAGGAACCACCGGGGAGCTGTTTTTT. Translated, it gives CASSLPGTTGELFF.

This clonotype was counted only a few times. The rearrangement uses TRBV19 and TRBJ2-7; 7 bases agree with TRBD2. Germline V gene data show CDR1 as LNHDA and CDR2 as SQIVND (reference sequence). The CDR3 runs 14 residues. V was pared by 5 bases and J by 3 bases, with 7 bases of the junction left unmatched. The CDR3 region is CASSPARGGYEQYF. CDR3 DNA sequence: TGTGCCAGTAGTCCGGCGCGCGGGGGCTACGAGCAGTACTTC.

This clonotype was picked up many times. The V call is TRBV18, the J call TRBJ2-5; 12 positions match TRBD2. Germline V gene lookup returns CDR1 KGHSH and CDR2 LQKENI. V dropped 3 bases and J dropped 0; count of bases not matched to a gene: 2. The CDR3 runs 16 residues. CDR3 in DNA: TGTGCCAGCTCACCCGGACTAGCGGGGAACCAAGAGACCCAGTACTTC. As protein: CASSPGLAGNQETQYF.

The chain carries TRBV3-1 and TRBJ1-5; D not resolved. The V and J ends lost 0 bases and 6 bases respectively, with 15 bases between them. The germline CDR1 and CDR2 sequences are LGHDT and YNNKEL (reference sequence). The length of the CDR3 is 16 residues. CDR3 loop: CASSQDLETGSQPQHF. The CDR3 bases are TGTGCCAGCAGCCAAGATCTGGAGACTGGGAGTCAGCCCCAGCATTTT.

The V and J genes are TRBV7-8 and TRBJ2-3, with D perhaps TRBD1 (7 bases). There are 17 residues in the CDR3. V shed 8 bases and J shed 6 bases, with 27 bases lying between them. Germline CDR1 and CDR2: SGHVS and FQNEAQ. The DNA of the CDR3 is TGTGCCAGCCGTCGGGGGAAGGGGGCAAGGGTCCTTGATACGCAGTATTTT. Residues: CASRRGKGARVLDTQYF.